The rows below give T cell receptor beta chains drawn from one sample of a study of CD8+ T cells in alopecia areata. The protocol was immunoSEQ multiplex PCR, while the TCRdb copy is restricted to in-frame clones and leaves out a portion. The data contain more than 95,000 clones, 55% to 65% of them seen just once; the ten biggest clones take up 2.5% to 3%. Material: CD4+ T cells sorted from blood. All receptors come from a human donor in good health. Both conserved end residues are part of each CDR3. A D gene is named only where the DNA matches it firmly. Some rows mark clone size as missing; the rest say once, few, many or name a class of expanded clone.

CDR3	DNA	size	length	D	J	V
CSVEAVRGYNEQFF	TGCAGCGTTGAAGCCGTCCGAGGGTACAATGAGCAGTTCTTC	NA	14	NA	TRBJ2-1	TRBV29-1
CSVGTGGGGEKLFF	TGCAGCGTTGGGACAGGGGGCGGTGGTGAAAAACTGTTTTTT	NA	14	TRBD1	TRBJ1-4	TRBV29-1
CASSSLVGPRLQETQYF	TGTGCCAGCAGCTCCTTAGTAGGCCCTAGGCTACAAGAGACCCAGTACTTC	NA	17	NA	TRBJ2-5	TRBV5-4
CASSPDTASTGELFF	TGTGCCAGCAGTCCGGACACCGCGAGCACCGGGGAGCTGTTTTTT	NA	15	NA	TRBJ2-2	TRBV5-6
CASSSGGAYNEQFF	TGTGCCAGCAGCAGCGGGGGGGCCTACAATGAGCAGTTCTTC	NA	14	TRBD2	TRBJ2-1	TRBV11-3
CASRTSGGSYNEQFF	TGTGCCAGCAGGACTAGCGGGGGATCCTACAATGAGCAGTTCTTC	NA	15	TRBD2	TRBJ2-1	TRBV25-1
CAWSVKGAHEQYF	TGTGCCTGGAGTGTCAAGGGGGCCCACGAGCAGTACTTC	NA	13	TRBD1	TRBJ2-7	TRBV30
CASSLDRAGGTEAFF	TGTGCCAGCAGCTTAGACCGGGCAGGGGGCACTGAAGCTTTCTTT	few	15	TRBD1	TRBJ1-1	TRBV7-9
CAWTLQGIGELFF	TGTGCCTGGACCCTACAGGGGATCGGGGAGCTGTTTTTT	NA	13	TRBD1	TRBJ2-2	TRBV30
CASSQTTAINYGYTF	TGCGCCAGCAGCCAGACGACAGCCATTAACTATGGCTACACCTTC	NA	15	NA	TRBJ1-2	TRBV4-1
CASSVVSGGYTF	TGTGCCAGCAGCGTAGTTTCGGGTGGCTACACCTTC	NA	12	NA	TRBJ1-2	TRBV9
CASSSRDRAFGTQYF	TGTGCCAGCAGCTCCCGGGACAGGGCTTTCGGGACCCAGTACTTC	NA	15	TRBD1	TRBJ2-5	TRBV11-2
CASSSTGDGATQYF	TGTGCCAGTAGCTCGACAGGGGATGGCGCGACCCAGTACTTC	few	14	TRBD1	TRBJ2-5	TRBV19
CSVEKGGTGELFF	TGCAGCGTTGAGAAGGGCGGCACCGGGGAGCTGTTTTTT	NA	13	NA	TRBJ2-2	TRBV29-1
CAISAGTSGGADTQYF	TGTGCCATCAGTGCTGGGACTAGCGGGGGGGCAGATACGCAGTATTTT	NA	16	TRBD2	TRBJ2-3	TRBV10-3
CSAAGTPGRVQETQYF	TGCAGCGCCGCCGGGACCCCAGGGAGGGTCCAAGAGACCCAGTACTTC	few	16	TRBD2	TRBJ2-5	TRBV29-1
CASRGWTEAFF	TGTGCCAGCCGTGGGTGGACTGAAGCTTTCTTT	once	11	NA	TRBJ1-1	TRBV27
CASSLRGGYEQYF	TGTGCCAGCAGCTTGCGGGGCGGCTACGAGCAGTACTTC	NA	13	NA	TRBJ2-7	TRBV5-6
CASSQGRARGAPDTQYF	TGCGCCAGCAGCCAAGGAAGGGCGCGGGGGGCTCCAGATACGCAGTATTTT	NA	17	TRBD2	TRBJ2-3	TRBV4-1
CAWSAGRIYGYTF	TGTGCCTGGAGTGCGGGACGGATCTATGGCTACACCTTC	NA	13	NA	TRBJ1-2	TRBV30
CASSLPQGIEGGYTF	TGTGCCAGCAGTCTCCCACAGGGGATCGAAGGCGGCTACACCTTC	few	15	TRBD1	TRBJ1-2	TRBV28
CASSIPRNSGANVLTF	TGTGCCAGCAGCATACCAAGAAACTCTGGGGCCAACGTCCTGACTTTC	NA	16	NA	TRBJ2-6	TRBV7-9
CASSLSGGPSTDTQYF	TGTGCCAGCAGCCTTAGCGGGGGCCCTAGCACAGATACGCAGTATTTT	NA	16	TRBD2	TRBJ2-3	TRBV7-9
CASSRTTSGDYEQYF	TGTGCCAGCAGCCGTACGACTAGCGGGGACTACGAGCAGTACTTC	NA	15	TRBD2	TRBJ2-7	TRBV6-5
CASSIGTEAFF	TGTGCCAGCAGCATAGGGACTGAAGCTTTCTTT	NA	11	NA	TRBJ1-1	TRBV2
CASSFSSGGAGSYEQYF	TGCGCCAGCAGTTTTTCTAGCGGGGGCGCCGGATCCTACGAGCAGTACTTC	once	17	TRBD2	TRBJ2-7	TRBV5-1
CASRRPNSPLHF	TGTGCCAGCCGAAGACCCAATTCACCCCTCCACTTT	NA	12	NA	TRBJ1-6	TRBV25-1
CASKTGDTDTQYF	TGCGCCAGCAAGACGGGGGACACAGATACGCAGTATTTT	NA	13	NA	TRBJ2-3	TRBV5-1
CASSTWTGDSPLHF	TGTGCCAGTAGTACCTGGACAGGAGACTCACCCCTCCACTTT	once	14	TRBD1	TRBJ1-6	TRBV19
CASIIPSGTALDVRYEQYF	TGTGCCAGCATTATCCCTTCCGGGACAGCTCTTGATGTTCGCTACGAGCAGTACTTC	NA	19	TRBD1	TRBJ2-7	TRBV2
CASLLALGYGYTF	TGCGCCAGCCTCCTGGCCCTTGGCTATGGCTACACCTTC	once	13	NA	TRBJ1-2	TRBV23-1